The 18 T cell receptor beta chains presented below share a single source sample, sequenced in a study of blood T cell repertoires in COVID-19. The method was immunoSEQ multiplex PCR; TCRdb's version includes in-frame clones alone and lacks a portion of them. This repertoire shows roughly 73,000 clones, around 75% found once; its top ten account for approximately 21%. Sequencing used peripheral blood. The receptors were gathered from a man between 65 and 79 years old with acute or convalescent COVID-19.

This rearrangement joins TRBV5-4 to TRBJ1-3; D is undetermined. Trimming removed 1 base at V and 0 bases at J, with 14 bases between. CDR3 length: 17 amino acids. Per germline, CDR1 SGHNT and CDR2 YYREEE (reference sequence). CDR3 loop: CASSLWAETSSGNTIYF. Here the CDR3 DNA reads TGTGCCAGCAGCTTGTGGGCAGAAACTTCCTCTGGAAACACCATATATTTT. Complete variable domain (other parts from reference TRBV5-4 and TRBJ1-3): ETGVTQSPTHLIKTRGQQVTLRCSSQSGHNTVSWYQQALGQGPQFIFQYYREEENGRGNFPPRFSGLQFPNYSSELNVNALELDDSALYLCASSLWAETSSGNTIYFGEGSWLTVV.

The gene calls are TRBV7-2 and TRBJ2-5; no firm D call. CDR1 and CDR2 from the germline V gene are SGHTA and FQGNSA. CDR3 size: 11 residues. The ends were cut back, 4 bases at V and 2 bases at J, with 2 bases in the middle. The CDR3 nucleotides read TGTGCCAGCAGCTCGCAAGAGACCCAGTACTTC. Its translation is CASSSQETQYF.

J is TRBJ1-6 and V is TRBV2, with 10 bases that match TRBD1. V lost 8 bases, J lost 10 bases, and 8 bases stayed unmatched. The germline V gene has CDR1 SNHLY and CDR2 FYNNEI. CDR3 size: 14 residues. In DNA, the CDR3 is TGTGCCAGCTTACCCGGGACAGGGGCCTCACCCCTCCACTTT. This gives the protein CASLPGTGASPLHF.

This clone has at least ten counts. The same CDR3 can be traced to other DNA sequences in this sample. This chain connects TRBV14 to TRBJ1-6; D not resolved. The V end lost 3 bases, the J end lost 11 bases, and 5 bases lay between the germline ends. The germline V gene has CDR1 SGHDN and CDR2 FVKESK. This CDR3 has 11 amino acids. The CDR3 reads CASSQSAPLHF. CDR3 nucleotide sequence: TGTGCCAGCAGCCAGTCGGCACCCCTCCACTTT.

This clone came up once. The gene calls are TRBV28 and TRBJ1-5; D not resolved. The germline V and J ends were trimmed by 5 bases and 2 bases, with 13 bases remaining between them. This CDR3 has 15 amino acids. Germline values: CDR1 MDHEN, CDR2 SYDVKM. CDR3 in DNA: TGTGCCAGCAGTCCCAAGCGGTATGGCAATCAGCCCCAGCATTTT. The encoded protein is CASSPKRYGNQPQHF.

V is TRBV18 and J is TRBJ1-2, with a tentative D call TRBD1 (6 bases). Per germline, CDR1 KGHSH and CDR2 LQKENI. V was clipped by 0 bases and J by 7 bases, with 15 bases between them. The CDR3 sequence is 15 residues long. CDR3 region: CASSPPVGGIGGYTF. CDR3 nucleotide sequence: TGTGCCAGCTCACCACCGGTAGGGGGAATAGGTGGCTACACCTTC.

This chain links TRBV19 with TRBJ2-1; D not resolved. This CDR3 has 16 amino acids. CDR1 and CDR2 from the germline V gene are LNHDA and SQIVND (reference sequence). V shed 5 bases and J shed 4 bases, with 18 bases lying between them. CDR3 DNA: TGTGCCAGTAGTTCCCCTTCCACTCGGAGATACAATGAGCAGTTCTTC. As protein: CASSSPSTRRYNEQFF.

This clone was observed a single time. This chain links TRBV10-3 with TRBJ2-1, with 8 bases identical to TRBD2. This CDR3 has 14 amino acids. The V and J ends lost 6 bases and 7 bases, in that order; junction bases with no gene match: 8. Germline V lookup: CDR1 ENHRY, CDR2 SYGVKD. CDR3 loop: CAIRPGLGQNEQFF. The DNA of the CDR3 is TGTGCCATCAGACCGGGACTAGGACAGAATGAGCAGTTCTTC.

This clone was observed once. V usage is TRBV6-2 or TRBV6-3 and J usage is TRBJ2-3, with D perhaps TRBD2 (6 bases). The germline V and J ends were trimmed by 2 bases and 4 bases, with 13 bases remaining between them. The CDR3 sequence is 15 residues long. In germline, CDR1 is MNHEY, CDR2 SVGEGT. CDR3 loop: CASSYGGTVADTQYF. The CDR3 DNA reads TGTGCCAGCAGTTACGGGGGGACGGTCGCAGATACGCAGTATTTT.

CDR3 DNA sequence: TGTGCCAGCAGTCCGGGATCTAGTGGAAATGAGCAGTTCTTC. Protein product: CASSPGSSGNEQFF. The rearrangement joins TRBV27 to TRBJ2-1; the D gene is possibly TRBD2 (5 bases). Germline-derived CDR1 and CDR2 are MNHEY and SMNVEV (reference sequence). Trimming cost V 5 bases and J 7 bases, with 15 bases left between them. The CDR3 runs to 14 residues.

This clone was counted a single time. V and J are TRBV4-3 and TRBJ1-1; 8 positions match TRBD1. This CDR3 region has 14 residues. V lost 6 bases, J lost 5 bases, and 8 bases stayed unmatched. In germline, CDR1 is LGHNA, CDR2 YSLEER. CDR3 nucleotide sequence: TGCGCCAGCAGGGAGACAGGGGATGGAACTGAAGCTTTCTTT. Its protein is CASRETGDGTEAFF.

This clone has just a few counts. The V call is TRBV18, the J call TRBJ2-4; 9 positions agree with TRBD1. Per the germline V gene, CDR1 is KGHSH and CDR2 is LQKENI. The CDR3 is 16 residues long. The trim removed 5 bases at V and 1 base at J, leaving 6 bases unmatched. In nucleotides, the CDR3 is TGTGCCAGCTCAGACCGACAGGGGGGGGCCAAAAACATTCAGTACTTC. Protein sequence: CASSDRQGGAKNIQYF.

This clone appeared a few times. The CDR3 nucleotides read TGCGCCAGCAGCCAACCTGGCAGGCAAGAGACCCAGTACTTC. Amino acid sequence: CASSQPGRQETQYF. The rearrangement joins TRBV4-1 to TRBJ2-5; D remains unclear. CDR1 is MGHRA and CDR2 is YSYEKL in the germline V gene. V was cut by 2 bases and J by 2 bases, with 9 bases left in between. The CDR3 loop spans 14 amino acids.

To note about this clone: The junction differs from germline at one of its ends, possibly a read error. This chain joins TRBV15 and TRBJ1-1; 7 bases are shared with TRBD1. CDR1 and CDR2 (germline): LNHNV, YYDKDF (reference sequence). The CDR3 length is 13 residues. The CDR3 DNA reads as TGTGCCACCAGCCGAGACGGGACAGAAGAAGCTTTCTTT. It translates to CATSRDGTEEAFF.

This clone was observed once. The chain uses TRBV19 and TRBJ1-5; 7 nucleotides match TRBD1. The ends lost 5 bases at V and 2 bases at J; junction bases unmatched: 9. The CDR3 covers 16 residues. The germline gives CDR1 LNHDA, CDR2 SQIVND (reference sequence). The DNA for the CDR3 is TGTGCCAGTAGTGGACAGGTAGTCCTCGGCAATCAGCCCCAGCATTTT. Translation gives CASSGQVVLGNQPQHF.

CDR3 DNA: TGTGCCACCGAGAACTACGAGCAGTACTTC. This translates into CATENYEQYF. The chain carries TRBV28 and TRBJ2-7; D is ambiguous. This CDR3 is 10 amino acids long. In germline, CDR1 is MDHEN, CDR2 SYDVKM. V was pared by 10 bases and J by 3 bases, with 7 bases between.

This clone was counted a few times. The J gene is TRBJ1-2, the V gene TRBV11-2; the D gene is possibly TRBD1 (5 bases). Per germline, CDR1 SGHAT and CDR2 FQNNGV. V lost 2 bases, J lost 1 base, and 11 bases lay in between. The CDR3 is 15 residues long. This chain's CDR3 is CASSLTEGVNYGYTF. The CDR3 region has the DNA TGTGCCAGCAGCTTAACGGAAGGGGTTAACTATGGCTACACCTTC.

The V call is TRBV6-5, the J call TRBJ1-1; 10 bases map to TRBD1. Germline loops: CDR1 MNHEY, CDR2 SVGAGI. After removal of 7 bases from V and 5 bases from J, the junction contained 7 bases not matched to a gene. CDR3 length equals 14 residues. DNA of the CDR3: TGTGCCAGCACCGACAGGGGGCGCCGAACTGAAGCTTTCTTT. Protein: CASTDRGRRTEAFF.